One and the same sample provided the 30 T cell receptor beta chains below, sequenced in a study of tumor-infiltrating lymphocytes in primary liver carcinoma listed by TCRdb under 2017. The instrument given in TCRdb is Illumina HiSeq 2500. Starting from 500 to 650 ng total RNA, TCRbeta-specific cDNA was produced by reverse transcription with a constant-region primer and ProtoScript II reverse transcriptase. Construction of the TCRbeta libraries relied on three nested rounds of multiplex PCR, following a slightly modified ARM-PCR procedure. Multiplex TRBV1-TRBV30 forward primers and a Cbeta reverse primer were used in the first two PCR rounds, each of which was run for around 10 cycles. Using fastp trimming at Q25 and MiXCR clonotype assembly, TCRdb reanalyzed the public sequencing data and kept in-frame beta chains. Identical CDR3 protein sequences are pooled into one entry, listed with their most common genes and DNA. This sample holds approximately 73,000 distinct CDR3 sequences; about 70% were observed only once. Roughly 13% of the sample is taken by the ten largest.

Without any cell sorting, total RNA and DNA were extracted together from around 20-30 mg of bulk tissue using the AllPrep DNA/RNA mini kit. Sequences were obtained from liver tumor tissue from sampling region 4. Sample cell subset or site, as interpreted from the label and publication: tumor region T4, right-lateral pole. The receptors shown here come from an older woman with primary liver carcinoma and hepatitis B virus infection.

As to this clonotype: Since the CDR3 does not end with the conserved phenylalanine or tryptophan, this likely comes from a read error. This chain connects TRBV6-6 to TRBJ2-7; the D gene could be TRBD1 or TRBD2 (5 bases each). Germline CDR1 is MNHNY and CDR2 is SVGAGI (reference sequence). The CDR3 covers 13 residues. V was clipped by 8 bases and J by 2 bases, with 13 bases between them. The CDR3 sequence: CASSIGETYEQYL. CDR3 nucleotide sequence: TGTGCCAGCTCAATAGGGGAGACCTACGAGCAGTACCTC.

With regard to this clonotype: Relative to the germline gene, one junction end is altered; a read error may explain this. This chain connects TRBV11-3 to TRBJ2-1, with TRBD2 identical over 10 bases. There are 15 residues in the CDR3. In germline, CDR1 is SGHNT, CDR2 YENEEA. DNA of the CDR3: TGTGTCAGCAGTTTAGGAACTAGCGGGGAGCATGAGCAGTTCTTC. It encodes CVSSLGTSGEHEQFF.

This clonotype was counted many times. This sequence joins TRBV28 and TRBJ2-2; D remains ambiguous. Trimming cost V 5 bases and J 4 bases, with 8 bases left between them. CDR3 size: 13 residues. The V gene's germline CDR1 is MDHEN and CDR2 SYDVKM. CDR3 nucleotide sequence: TGTGCCAGCAGTCCCACCGCCACCGGGGAGCTGTTTTTT. Its translation is CASSPTATGELFF. Based on the CDR3 plus reference TRBV28 and TRBJ2-2, the full variable domain is DVKVTQSSRYLVKRTGEKVFLECVQDMDHENMFWYRQDPGLGLRLIYFSYDVKMKEKGDIPEGYSVSREKKERFSLILESASTNQTSMYLCASSPTATGELFFGEGSRLTVL.

On this clonotype itself: This sequence may be a read error, since a much larger clone differs from it by one base. The conserved closing phenylalanine or tryptophan is absent in this CDR3, likely reflecting a read error. V gene TRBV5-1 combines with J gene TRBJ2-7; D might be TRBD2 (5 bases). Germline loops: CDR1 SGHRS, CDR2 YFSETQ. Trimming pared 1 base from V and 4 bases from J, leaving 12 bases between. This CDR3 spans 14 amino acids. The CDR3 loop is CASSLLTSSYEQYS. The CDR3 coding sequence is TGCGCCAGCAGCTTGTTAACTAGTTCGTACGAGCAGTACTCC.

About this clonotype itself: A much larger clone lies a single base off, so this may be a read error. The gene calls are TRBV28 and TRBJ1-2; D remains unclear. CDR3 length: 13 amino acids. Trimming took 6 bases from V and 8 from J, leaving 16 bases between them. CDR1 and CDR2 from the germline V gene are MDHEN and SYDVKM. The CDR3, as DNA: TGTGCCAGCAGCCCCTGGACCACGCGGGGCTACACCTTC. Protein product: CASSPWTTRGYTF.

The chain is built from TRBV2 and TRBJ2-3, with TRBD2 matching over 11 bases. After removal of 1 base from V and 3 bases from J, the junction contained 3 bases not matched to a gene. Germline CDR1 SNHLY, CDR2 FYNNEI. The CDR3 spans 16 residues. CDR3 region: CASSEGASGRTDTQYF. Here the CDR3 DNA reads TGTGCCAGCAGTGAAGGTGCTAGCGGGAGGACAGATACGCAGTATTTT. Filled out from reference TRBV2 and TRBJ2-3, the complete variable domain reads EPEVTQTPSHQVTQMGQEVILRCVPISNHLYFYWYRQILGQKVEFLVSFYNNEISEKSEIFDDQFSVERPDGSNFTLKIRSTKLEDSAMYFCASSEGASGRTDTQYFGPGTRLTVL.

The gene calls are TRBV28 and TRBJ1-1; perhaps TRBD1 as D (5 bases). From germline, CDR1 is MDHEN and CDR2 SYDVKM. V lost 7 bases, J lost 0 bases, and 27 bases lay in between. The CDR3 loop spans 19 amino acids. CDR3 in amino acids: CASTPNIGTGREVNTEAFF. The DNA for the CDR3 is TGTGCCAGCACCCCTAATATCGGGACGGGGAGGGAGGTGAACACTGAAGCTTTCTTT.

This clonotype is deemed medium-sized. The chain recombines TRBV11-2 with TRBJ2-1, with 12 bases aligning to TRBD2. Germline V gives CDR1 SGHAT, CDR2 FQNNGV. Trimming cost V 5 bases and J 7 bases; bases outside gene matches: 6. This CDR3 region has 15 residues. The CDR3 sequence: CASSTTSGRSNEQFF. The CDR3 DNA follows: TGTGCCAGCAGCACGACTAGCGGGAGAAGTAATGAGCAGTTCTTC. The whole variable domain, remainder taken from reference TRBV11-2 and TRBJ2-1, is EAGVAQSPRYKIIEKRQSVAFWCNPISGHATLYWYQQILGQGPKLLIQFQNNGVVDDSQLPKDRFSAERLKGVDSTLKIQPAKLEDSAVYLCASSTTSGRSNEQFFGPGTRLTVL.

A word on this clonotype: At one end the junction does not follow the germline gene, possibly because of a read error. The gene calls are TRBV11-1 and TRBJ2-3, with D possibly TRBD2 on 5 matching bases. The length of the CDR3 is 14 residues. Per germline, CDR1 SGHAT and CDR2 FQDESV (reference sequence). CDR3 DNA: TGTGCCAGCAGCATAGGGCGACGTGCGTGGGAGTCTCACTTT. Protein: CASSIGRRAWESHF.

Turning to this clonotype: The junction does not match germline at one end; this may be a read error. V is TRBV12-3 or TRBV12-4 and J is TRBJ2-2; weak D call: TRBD2 (5 bases). The CDR3 runs 15 residues. DNA of the CDR3: TGTCCCAGCAGTCTCCCCCCGGACTGTACCGGGGAGCTGTTTTTT. Translated: CPSSLPPDCTGELFF.

Comments on this clonotype: The conserved phenylalanine or tryptophan is not found at the CDR3 terminus, so this likely reflects a read error. This rearrangement joins TRBV6-2 or TRBV6-3 to TRBJ2-1; the D gene is possibly TRBD2 (6 bases). Germline V gene sequence: CDR1 MNHEY, CDR2 SVGEGT. This CDR3 is built from 14 residues. V shed 2 bases and J shed 5 bases, with 10 bases lying between them. The CDR3 nucleotides are TGTGCCAGCAGTTACGGCGGGAACCACAATGAGCAGTTCATC. Its translation: CASSYGGNHNEQFI.

The sample holds many counts of this clonotype. This chain uses TRBV7-9 with TRBJ2-7; 7 bases line up with TRBD2. V dropped 11 bases and J dropped 3; count of bases not matched to a gene: 13. Looked up from germline, CDR1 is SEHNR and CDR2 is FQNEAQ (reference sequence). This CDR3 comprises 14 residues. CDR3 protein: CAGGFAGESYEQYF. The CDR3 nucleotides read TGTGCCGGAGGGTTTGCGGGAGAAAGCTACGAGCAGTACTTC.

Comments on this clonotype: It is likely a read error, because the conserved phenylalanine at the end of the CDR3 is missing. The chain couples TRBV11-2 to TRBJ1-2, with D possibly TRBD1 on 6 matching bases. The V gene's germline CDR1 is SGHAT and CDR2 FQNNGV. This CDR3 has 15 amino acids. This chain's CDR3 is CANSLTIQGDSGYTL. In nucleotides, the CDR3 is TGTGCCAACAGCTTAACAATACAGGGAGATAGTGGCTACACCTTA.

Comment on this clonotype: The CDR3 does not close with the conserved phenylalanine or tryptophan, likely indicating a read error. The chain joins TRBV28 to TRBJ2-3, with 11 bases matching TRBD1. Germline V gene sequence: CDR1 MDHEN, CDR2 SYDVKM. This CDR3 spans 18 amino acids. The CDR3 DNA reads TGTGCCAGCAGTTTATGGGACAGGGGGCGAGGTGGCACAGATATGCAGTATTTA. Translation: CASSLWDRGRGGTDMQYL.

This clonotype was seen a handful of times. The chain combines TRBV28 with TRBJ2-4, with D perhaps matching TRBD1 (5 bases). The CDR3 has 15 amino acids. The V gene's germline CDR1 is MDHEN and CDR2 SYDVKM. The ends were cut back, 8 bases at V and 0 bases at J, with 14 bases in the middle. CDR3 region: CASVGAEQAKNIQYF. The DNA for the CDR3 is TGTGCCAGCGTTGGGGCAGAACAAGCCAAAAACATTCAGTACTTC.

This clonotype showed up many times. The chain employs TRBV7-9 and TRBJ2-5; D uncertain. Germline V gives CDR1 SEHNR, CDR2 FQNEAQ (reference sequence). CDR3 length: 12 residues. Deletions cut 3 bases from V and 6 bases from J, with 8 bases between. Written as DNA, the CDR3 is TGTGCCAGCAGCTTGGGGATGAAGACCCAGTACTTC. Amino acid sequence: CASSLGMKTQYF.

The table lists this clonotype with a count of one. Germline is not matched at one junction end, which may reflect a read error. The gene calls are TRBV6-4 and TRBJ2-1; 7 bases are shared with TRBD2. The CDR3 sequence is 13 residues long. Looked up from germline, CDR1 is MRHNA and CDR2 is SNTAGT. The CDR3 sequence is CAGSDGTNNVQFF. CDR3 coding DNA: TGTGCCGGCAGTGACGGGACTAACAATGTGCAGTTCTTC.

For this clonotype: No conserved phenylalanine or tryptophan ends this CDR3, so it is likely a read error. The chain joins TRBV4-2 to TRBJ2-7; the D gene is possibly TRBD2 (6 bases). This CDR3 is built from 16 residues. From germline, CDR1 is LGHNA and CDR2 YNFKEQ. V shed 3 bases and J shed 0 bases, with 15 bases lying between them. This CDR3 reads CASSQGTCGDSYEQYI. The CDR3 DNA is TGTGCCAGCAGCCAGGGGACTTGCGGGGACTCCTACGAGCAGTACATC.

With respect to this clonotype: Compared with germline, one end of the junction differs, possibly owing to a read error. This rearrangement joins TRBV11-3 to TRBJ2-1; TRBD2 matches 8 bases. The CDR3 is made up of 15 amino acids. From germline, CDR1 is SGHNT and CDR2 YENEEA. The CDR3 DNA sequence: TGTACCAGCAACCCACGGGGTAGCGGGAACAATGAGCAGTTCTTC. Its protein is CTSNPRGSGNNEQFF.

Ten or more counts support this clonotype. V is TRBV5-1 and J is TRBJ2-1; TRBD2 agrees at 10 bases. V lost 8 bases to trimming and J lost 7 bases; unmatched junction nucleotides: 9. This CDR3 spans 14 amino acids. In germline, CDR1 is SGHRS, CDR2 YFSETQ. This CDR3 is CASDLAGDLNEQFF. The CDR3 bases are TGCGCCAGTGATCTAGCGGGAGATCTGAATGAGCAGTTCTTC.

The CDR3 sequence is CASMMAGQTGELFF. The CDR3 nucleotides read TGTGCCAGCATGATGGCGGGACAGACCGGGGAGCTGTTTTTT. The chain recombines TRBV12-3 or TRBV12-4 with TRBJ2-2, with a tentative D call TRBD1 (7 bases). Trimming took 7 bases from V and 5 from J, leaving 14 bases between them. The CDR3 spans 14 residues.

A remark on this clonotype: One end of the junction is discordant with germline, which a read error may explain. The chain is built from TRBV6-1 and TRBJ2-6; D might be TRBD1 (6 bases). Germline CDR1 is MNHNS and CDR2 is SASEGT. This CDR3 has 16 residues. CDR3 sequence: CVSRRTVYTGANVLTF. CDR3 coding DNA: TGTGTCAGCAGGAGGACAGTCTACACTGGGGCCAACGTCCTGACTTTC.

The chain employs TRBV5-6 and TRBJ2-7; 7 bases map to TRBD2. The CDR3 length is 15 residues. Looked up from germline, CDR1 is SGHDT and CDR2 is YYEEEE. The junction had 8 bases not matched to a gene; V was cut back by 3 bases and J by 2 bases. CDR3 region: CASSCRIAGAYEQYF. In DNA form, the CDR3 reads TGTGCCAGCAGCTGCCGGATAGCGGGCGCCTACGAGCAGTACTTC.

As to this clonotype: Compared with germline, one end of the junction differs, possibly owing to a read error. CDR3 sequence reads: CAGSRGQGSGRGYYEQYF. CDR3 nucleotides: TGTGCCGGCAGCCGTGGACAGGGAAGCGGGAGGGGTTACTACGAGCAGTATTTC. V gene TRBV7-8 combines with J gene TRBJ2-7, with 10 bases lining up with TRBD2. The CDR3 length is 18 residues. The germline V gene has CDR1 SGHVS and CDR2 FQNEAQ.

With regard to this clonotype: The CDR3 end shows no conserved phenylalanine or tryptophan, and so a read error is likely. The chain links TRBV12-3 or TRBV12-4 to TRBJ2-5, with 16 bases matching TRBD2. This CDR3 region has 17 residues. J gave up 3 bases and V 6 bases, and 7 bases lay outside the gene matches. The CDR3 coding sequence is TGTGCCAGCAGCCAAGGGACTAGCGGGAGGGTCGAAGAGACCCAGTACCTC. Protein product: CASSQGTSGRVEETQYL.

The sample holds a few counts of this clonotype. The chain couples TRBV30 to TRBJ2-3; D possibly uses TRBD1 or TRBD2 (5 bases each). This CDR3 contains 14 residues. Germline assignment: CDR1 GTSNPN and CDR2 SVGIG (reference sequence). V lost 5 bases and J 4 bases, leaving 16 bases between the germline ends. The CDR3 DNA reads as TGTGCCTGGTGTTTAGGGACCAGCGCAGATACGCAGTATTTT. The encoded protein is CAWCLGTSADTQYF. Combining the CDR3 with reference TRBV30 and TRBJ2-3 gives the whole variable domain SQTIHQWPATLVQPVGSPLSLECTVEGTSNPNLYWYRQAAGRGLQLLFYSVGIGQISSEVPQNLSASRPQDRQFILSSKKLLLSDSGFYLCAWCLGTSADTQYFGPGTRLTVL.

Remarks on this clonotype: At one end, the junction sequence differs from germline, possibly due to a read error. This chain uses TRBV11-2 with TRBJ1-2; tentatively, D is TRBD1 (6 bases). Germline V gene data show CDR1 as SGHAT and CDR2 as FQNNGV. The CDR3 is 16 residues long. The chain's CDR3 is CASTLGTPEGFYDYTF. DNA of the CDR3: TGTGCCAGCACCCTTGGGACACCGGAGGGGTTCTATGACTACACCTTC. The full variable domain, rest sourced from reference TRBV11-2 and TRBJ1-2, is EAGVAQSPRYKIIEKRQSVAFWCNPISGHATLYWYQQILGQGPKLLIQFQNNGVVDDSQLPKDRFSAERLKGVDSTLKIQPAKLEDSAVYLCASTLGTPEGFYDYTFGSGTRLTVV.

Concerning this clonotype: An end of the junction differs from the germline gene, which may be a read error. This chain connects TRBV5-1 to TRBJ2-4, with 8 bases identical to TRBD1. The germline gives CDR1 SGHRS, CDR2 YFSETQ. CDR3 size: 15 residues. This CDR3 reads CANSPSTGGQNIQYF. The CDR3 DNA reads as TGCGCCAACAGCCCTAGTACAGGGGGGCAAAACATTCAGTACTTC.

This clonotype came up many times. The chain combines TRBV6-4 with TRBJ1-2, with TRBD1 identical over 8 bases. CDR3 length: 13 residues. The V and J ends lost 4 bases and 3 bases, in that order; junction bases with no gene match: 1. Germline values: CDR1 MRHNA, CDR2 SNTAGT. DNA for the CDR3: TGTGCCAGCAGTGCGACAGGGGACTATGGCTACACCTTC. It is translated as CASSATGDYGYTF.

In the case of this clonotype: The junction and the germline gene differ at one end; a read error may be behind it. The V call is TRBV10-2, the J call TRBJ2-3; 7 nucleotides line up with TRBD2. The CDR3 is made up of 15 amino acids. CDR1 WSHSY and CDR2 SAAADI come from the germline V gene. CDR3 sequence reads: CASSTNETSTDMQYF. As DNA, the CDR3 is TGCGCCAGCAGTACTAACGAGACTAGCACAGATATGCAGTATTTT.